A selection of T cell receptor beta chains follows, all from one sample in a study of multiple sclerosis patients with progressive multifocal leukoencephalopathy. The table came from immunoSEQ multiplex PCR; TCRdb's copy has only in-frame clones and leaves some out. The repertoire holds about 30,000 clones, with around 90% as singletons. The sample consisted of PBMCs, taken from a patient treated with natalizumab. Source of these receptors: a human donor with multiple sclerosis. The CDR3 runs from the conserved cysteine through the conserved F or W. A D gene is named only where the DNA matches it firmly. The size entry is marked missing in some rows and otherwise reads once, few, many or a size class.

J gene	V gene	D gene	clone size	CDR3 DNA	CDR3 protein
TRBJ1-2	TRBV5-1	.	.	TGCGCCAGCAGCCTTCTGTTTGCGGTCGTCCCACTCACCTATGGCTACACCTTC	CASSLLFAVVPLTYGYTF
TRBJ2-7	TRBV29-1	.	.	TGCAGCGTTAGTATTTCGATCATGGACGAGCAGTACTTC	CSVSISIMDEQYF
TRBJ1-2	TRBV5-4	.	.	TGTGCCAGCAGCTTGGCCGGTGGGGGGCGGGTCCGTAGGTATGGCTACACCTTC	CASSLAGGGRVRRYGYTF
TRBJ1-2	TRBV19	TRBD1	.	TGTGCCAGCAAAAGACACAGGGGTCCTGGCTACACCTTC	CASKRHRGPGYTF
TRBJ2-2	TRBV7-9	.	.	TGTGCCAGCAGCTTCGCGAACACCGGGGAGCTGTTTTTT	CASSFANTGELFF
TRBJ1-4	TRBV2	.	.	TGTGCCAGCGAGGGTTTTGAGGTCCGGGAAAAACTGTTTTTT	CASEGFEVREKLFF
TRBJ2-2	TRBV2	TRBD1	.	TGTGCCAGCTCGTACAGGGGGGCCGGGGAGCTGTTTTTT	CASSYRGAGELFF
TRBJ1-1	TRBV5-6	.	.	TGTGCCAGCAGCTTGCCCTCGACAGCGGGGGCTGAAGCTTTCTTT	CASSLPSTAGAEAFF
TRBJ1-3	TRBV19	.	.	TGTGCCAGTACCTTATCTGGGGGACTTTCTGGAAACACCATATATTTT	CASTLSGGLSGNTIYF
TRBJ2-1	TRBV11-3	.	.	TGTGCCAGCAGCACGTGGAACGGACCTGGCTATGAGCAGTTCTTC	CASSTWNGPGYEQFF
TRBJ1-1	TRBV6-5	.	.	TGTGCCAGCAGGTTTTCGGGACGGATGAACACTGAAGCTTTCTTT	CASRFSGRMNTEAFF
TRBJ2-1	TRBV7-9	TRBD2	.	TGTGCCAGCAGTCGCAAGGGGAGCGGGGGATTGTACAATGAGCAGTTCTTC	CASSRKGSGGLYNEQFF
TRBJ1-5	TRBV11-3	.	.	TGTGCCAGCAGTCGAGATAGCAATCAGCCCCAGCATTTT	CASSRDSNQPQHF
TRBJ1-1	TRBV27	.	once	TGTGCCAGCAGGAGGGGGGGGAACACTGAAGCTTTCTTT	CASRRGGNTEAFF
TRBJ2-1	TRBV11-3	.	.	TGTGCCAGCAGCTTGGGGGCTGATGAGCAGTTCTTC	CASSLGADEQFF
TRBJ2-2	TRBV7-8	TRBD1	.	TGTGCCAGCAGCTCGGCCGCGGGCAGGGGGCTTCCCGGGGAGCTGTTTTTT	CASSSAAGRGLPGELFF
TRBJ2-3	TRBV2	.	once	TGTGCCAGCAGGTCAGATACGCAGTATTTT	CASRSDTQYF
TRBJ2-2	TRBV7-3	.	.	TGTGCCAGCAGCTTAATAAGGCGGGGCGGAAAGAACACCGGGGAGCTGTTTTTT	CASSLIRRGGKNTGELFF
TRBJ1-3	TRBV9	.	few	TGTGCCAGCAGCCGGGACGCCGGAGTCTCTGGAAACACCATATATTTT	CASSRDAGVSGNTIYF
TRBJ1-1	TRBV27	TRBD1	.	TGTGCCAGCAGTTTTATGATGAGACAGGGGAACTTTTTCGCTGAAGCTTTCTTT	CASSFMMRQGNFFAEAFF
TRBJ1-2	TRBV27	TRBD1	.	TGTGCCAGCAGTTTCACCGGGACAGGTTCTAACTATGGCTACACCTTC	CASSFTGTGSNYGYTF
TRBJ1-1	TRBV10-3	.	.	TGTGCCATCAGTGAGTCGGCCGATAGTTTTGAAGCTTTCTTT	CAISESADSFEAFF
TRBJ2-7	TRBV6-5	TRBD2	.	TGTGCCAGCAGTGTCCGTGGGGGGGATTCCTACGAGCAGTACTTC	CASSVRGGDSYEQYF
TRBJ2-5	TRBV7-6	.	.	TGTGCCAGCAGCTTAAGGGGGGCGGTCGAGACCCAGTACTTC	CASSLRGAVETQYF
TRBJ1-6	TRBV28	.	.	TGTGCCAGCAGTTTCCGGGACCCTTCTATGGGTTCACCCCTCCACTTT	CASSFRDPSMGSPLHF
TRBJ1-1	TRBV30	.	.	TGTGCCTGGAGTCTGGAGTTGCGGACTGAAGCTTTCTTT	CAWSLELRTEAFF
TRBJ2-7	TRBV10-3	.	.	TGTGCCATCACGAGGGATTTCGGCTCCTACGAGCAGTACTTC	CAITRDFGSYEQYF
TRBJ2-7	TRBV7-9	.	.	TGTGCCAGCAGCTTAGGGGCGGACTTTGAATCCCCATCCTACGAGCAGTACTTC	CASSLGADFESPSYEQYF
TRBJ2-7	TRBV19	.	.	TGTGCCAGTAGTATAGAGGCCAGGGGTGGGCACGAGCAGTACTTC	CASSIEARGGHEQYF
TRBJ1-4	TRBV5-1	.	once	TGCGCCAGCAGCCAAAGAGTCAACCCCGCCAGCGGTGAAAAACTGTTTTTT	CASSQRVNPASGEKLFF
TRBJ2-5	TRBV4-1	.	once	TGCGCCAGCAGCCCCGTGCACCTAGAGACCCAGTACTTC	CASSPVHLETQYF
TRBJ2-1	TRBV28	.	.	TGTGCCAGCAGTGAACAGTCCTACAATGAGCAGTTCTTC	CASSEQSYNEQFF
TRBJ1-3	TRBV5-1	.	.	TGCGCCAGCAGGACGGGGGATGGAAACACCATATATTTT	CASRTGDGNTIYF
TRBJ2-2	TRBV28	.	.	TGTGCCAGCAGTTTCGGAGTAGGGGAGCTGTTTTTT	CASSFGVGELFF
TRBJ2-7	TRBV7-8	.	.	TGTGCCAGCAGTACAAGAACCTACGAGCAGTACTTC	CASSTRTYEQYF
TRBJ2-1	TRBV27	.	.	TGTGCCAGCAGTGTACAACGGGCCTTTTCCTACAATGAGCAGTTCTTC	CASSVQRAFSYNEQFF
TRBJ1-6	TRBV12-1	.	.	TGTGCCAGCAGCTTTTATGGCAGGTCTGTTAATTCACCCCTCCACTTT	CASSFYGRSVNSPLHF
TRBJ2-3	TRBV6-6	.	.	TGTGCCAGCAGTTACGACGAAACCGATACGCAGTATTTT	CASSYDETDTQYF
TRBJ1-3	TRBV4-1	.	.	TGCGCCAGCAGCCAACAGCAGACGGATTCTGGAAACACCATATATTTT	CASSQQQTDSGNTIYF
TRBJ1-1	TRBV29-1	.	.	TGCAGCGTTGCCCCTAATCAGAGGACCACTGAAGCTTTCTTT	CSVAPNQRTTEAFF
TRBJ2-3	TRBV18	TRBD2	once	TGTGCCAGCTCATCAAAACCGGGACTAGCGGGGGGACTCACAGATACGCAGTATTTT	CASSSKPGLAGGLTDTQYF
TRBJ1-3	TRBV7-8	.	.	TGTGCCAGCAGCTTAAGTTGGGCAGTGCGAGGACTGAGCTCTGGAAACACCATATATTTT	CASSLSWAVRGLSSGNTIYF